This is a list of T cell receptor beta chains from one sample in a study of T-cell memory formation after mild COVID-19. TCRdb independently ran MiXCR on the 5' RACE reads; one entry per CDR3 protein. This sample has about 310,000 distinct CDR3 sequences, with about 16% found just once. The sequenced sample was PBMCs or a T cell subset sorted from them (not recorded which). Every receptor here comes from a man between 18 and 35 years old who had mild COVID-19 (a few samples of this study predate the infection). Cell type and time point are not known. Both conserved end residues are part of each CDR3. D genes are given only for firm matches. Not all rows give a size; the values are once, few, many and, for expanded clones, a class.

j_call clone_size v_call d_call cdr3_aa cdr3_nt
TRBJ2-5 . TRBV11-2 . CASSTPRVSETQYF TGTGCCAGCAGCACTCCGCGGGTTTCAGAGACCCAGTACTTC
TRBJ1-3 many TRBV6-6 TRBD1 CASSPDRAGNTIYF TGTGCCAGCAGCCCGGACAGGGCTGGAAACACCATATATTTT
TRBJ1-1 few TRBV6-6 . CASDQGVNTEAFF TGTGCCAGCGATCAGGGCGTGAACACTGAAGCTTTCTTT
TRBJ1-4 . TRBV20-1 . CSARSTESNEKLFF TGCAGTGCTAGATCGACGGAATCTAATGAAAAACTGTTTTTT
TRBJ1-3 few TRBV28 . CASSLFLALGNTIYF TGTGCCAGCAGTTTATTTCTGGCGCTGGGAAACACCATATATTTT
TRBJ1-4 few TRBV9 . CASSVATGNNEKLFF TGTGCCAGCAGCGTAGCCACTGGTAATAATGAAAAACTGTTTTTT
TRBJ1-1 few TRBV19 . CASSIPGENTEAFF TGTGCCAGTAGTATACCCGGGGAGAACACTGAAGCTTTCTTT
TRBJ2-3 . TRBV6-5 . CASSQRPRWSTDTQYF TGTGCCAGCAGTCAGAGACCCCGGTGGTCCACAGATACGCAGTATTTT
TRBJ1-6 . TRBV11-2 . CASSWDRYSPLHF TGTGCCAGCAGCTGGGACCGCTATTCACCCCTCCACTTT
TRBJ1-4 . TRBV7-9 . CASSLSPGRQTNEKLFF TGTGCCAGCAGCTTGAGTCCGGGGCGTCAGACTAATGAAAAACTGTTTTTT
TRBJ2-7 few TRBV11-1 . CASSLAHGDPYEQYF TGTGCCAGCAGCTTAGCGCACGGCGACCCCTACGAGCAGTACTTC
TRBJ2-7 . TRBV7-9 . CASRGGISNYEQYF TGTGCCAGCAGGGGGGGAATCTCTAACTACGAGCAGTACTTC
TRBJ1-2 . TRBV6-5 . CASSYTGVYGYTF TGTGCCAGCAGTTATACGGGCGTCTATGGCTACACCTTC
TRBJ1-2 . TRBV12-3/TRBV12-4 . CASNFIQGNYGYTF TGTGCCAGTAACTTCATACAGGGTAACTATGGCTACACCTTC
TRBJ1-2 few TRBV20-1 . CSARIDSNYGYTF TGCAGTGCTAGAATCGACAGTAACTATGGCTACACCTTC
TRBJ2-3 . TRBV4-3 TRBD2 CASSQGLTGGTTDTQYF TGCGCCAGCAGCCAAGGCTTGACGGGGGGTACCACAGATACGCAGTATTTT
TRBJ1-5 few TRBV4-1 . CASSQVQGGQPQHF TGCGCCAGCAGCCAGGTACAGGGAGGTCAGCCCCAGCATTTT
TRBJ2-3 many TRBV12-3/TRBV12-4 . CASSSPGDGTDTQYF TGTGCCAGCAGTTCCCCGGGGGACGGCACAGATACGCAGTATTTT
TRBJ2-1 many TRBV7-2 . CASSSPRGSYNEQFF TGTGCCAGCAGCTCTCCCCGGGGCTCCTACAATGAGCAGTTCTTC
TRBJ1-1 . TRBV19 . CASTSGFGNTEAFF TGTGCCAGCACCTCGGGTTTTGGGAACACTGAAGCTTTCTTT
TRBJ2-6 many TRBV6-2/TRBV6-3 . CASSYLGPSSGANVLTF TGTGCCAGCAGTTACTTAGGGCCGAGCTCTGGGGCCAACGTCCTGACTTTC
TRBJ2-2 once TRBV6-4 . CASSLRFPPNTGELFF TGTGCCAGCAGTCTAAGGTTCCCCCCTAACACCGGGGAGCTGTTTTTT
TRBJ2-5 . TRBV20-1 TRBD2 CSARLIAGSETQYF TGCAGTGCTAGATTAATAGCGGGTTCAGAGACCCAGTACTTC
TRBJ2-3 few TRBV27 . CASSAAGARRPTDTQYF TGTGCCAGCAGTGCTGCGGGGGCGCGAAGACCTACAGATACGCAGTATTTT
TRBJ2-5 . TRBV3-1 TRBD2 CASSLGTSGGKTQYF TGTGCCAGCAGCCTTGGGACTAGCGGGGGAAAGACCCAGTACTTC
TRBJ2-1 many TRBV4-1 TRBD1 CASSHWTGDPYNEQFF TGCGCCAGCAGCCATTGGACAGGGGACCCCTACAATGAGCAGTTCTTC
TRBJ1-5 . TRBV6-2/TRBV6-3 . CASTPSPGNRQPQHF TGTGCCAGCACCCCGTCGCCCGGGAACCGCCAGCCCCAGCATTTT
TRBJ2-3 . TRBV6-5 TRBD1 CASSQTWTGGPVDTQYF TGTGCCAGCAGTCAAACTTGGACAGGGGGGCCGGTAGATACGCAGTATTTT
TRBJ1-1 . TRBV11-2 . CASSPVGGGAFF TGTGCCAGCAGCCCGGTTGGTGGTGGAGCTTTCTTT
TRBJ1-4 few TRBV12-3/TRBV12-4 . CASRPPGGEKLFF TGTGCCAGCAGACCCCCGGGGGGAGAAAAACTGTTTTTT
TRBJ1-4 few TRBV4-1 TRBD1 CASSQDIGDRASNGVF TGCGCCAGCAGCCAAGATATCGGGGACAGGGCCTCTAATGGCGTTTTT
TRBJ2-2 . TRBV5-4 TRBD2 CASSPFSGGAWELFF TGTGCCAGCAGCCCATTTAGCGGGGGGGCGTGGGAGCTGTTTTTT